The 20 T cell receptor beta chains given below trace back to one sample, sequenced in a study of T cells in localized non-small cell lung cancer. Profiled with immunoSEQ multiplex PCR; TCRdb holds only in-frame clones, not every one. The data hold more than 30,000 clones, with around four fifths observed a single time. This material consisted of peripheral blood, taken before any cancer treatment. The receptors here all came from a male donor aged 60 or older with stage II squamous cell lung carcinoma.

V and J are TRBV5-6 and TRBJ1-5, with 7 bases identical to TRBD1. In germline, CDR1 is SGHDT, CDR2 YYEEEE. V shed 6 bases and J 6 bases; nucleotides not matched to a gene: 6. This CDR3 has 13 amino acids. The chain's CDR3 is CASNRGPFQPQHF. CDR3 sequence (DNA): TGTGCCAGCAACAGGGGCCCCTTTCAGCCCCAGCATTTT.

The sample holds one count of this clone. V is TRBV11-3 and J is TRBJ1-2; TRBD1 might be the D (5 bases). The germline V gene encodes CDR1 SGHNT and CDR2 YENEEA. Deletions cut 4 bases from V and 2 bases from J, with 14 bases between. The CDR3 runs to 15 residues. CDR3 sequence (DNA): TGTGCCAGCAGCTCGGGTGCAGGGCCCAACTATGGCTACACCTTC. As protein: CASSSGAGPNYGYTF.

The genes are TRBV5-4 and TRBJ2-1; unclear D gene. V was trimmed by 0 bases and J by 0 bases, leaving 4 bases between them. The CDR3 totals 14 residues. Germline-derived CDR1 and CDR2 are SGHNT and YYREEE (reference sequence). DNA of the CDR3: TGTGCCAGCAGCTTGGCCTTCTCCTACAATGAGCAGTTCTTC. Its protein is CASSLAFSYNEQFF.

This chain uses TRBV5-1 with TRBJ2-1, with TRBD1 as a possible D gene (5 bases). V was cut by 3 bases and J by 9 bases, with 16 bases left in between. The CDR3 extends over 14 amino acids. Germline lookup yields CDR1 SGHRS and CDR2 YFSETQ. As DNA, the CDR3 is TGCGCCAGCAGCTCCGGGCCCCAGGGTAGTGAGCAGTTCTTC. Translation gives CASSSGPQGSEQFF.

Only a few counts were recorded for this clone. This chain links TRBV7-2 with TRBJ2-5; 11 nucleotides match TRBD2. Trimming took 3 bases from V and 2 from J; bases not matched to a gene: 5. Germline-derived CDR1 and CDR2 are SGHTA and FQGNSA. The CDR3 consists of 16 residues. The CDR3 bases are TGTGCCAGCAGCTTTCGCTTAGCGGGAGGGCAAGAGACCCAGTACTTC. The encoded protein is CASSFRLAGGQETQYF.

The CDR3 coding sequence is TGCGCCAGCAGCTTTCGGGACAGATACGAGCAGTACTTC. Its protein is CASSFRDRYEQYF. The gene calls are TRBV5-1 and TRBJ2-7, with 7 bases aligning to TRBD1. The CDR3 length is 13 residues. V lost 2 bases to trimming and J lost 4 bases; unmatched junction nucleotides: 3. Germline V gives CDR1 SGHRS, CDR2 YFSETQ.

This chain connects TRBV27 to TRBJ1-1; perhaps TRBD1 as D (5 bases). Germline V gene data show CDR1 as MNHEY and CDR2 as SMNVEV (reference sequence). The germline V and J ends were trimmed by 7 bases and 0 bases, with 21 bases remaining between them. This CDR3 comprises 17 residues. DNA of the CDR3: TGTGCCAGCACCTCCCCGGAATATAGAGGGGTGAACACTGAAGCTTTCTTT. This sequence encodes CASTSPEYRGVNTEAFF.

This chain links TRBV27 with TRBJ1-5; D call uncertain. Germline V lookup: CDR1 MNHEY, CDR2 SMNVEV (reference sequence). The CDR3 length is 14 residues. V dropped 5 bases and J dropped 0 bases, with 8 bases sitting between them. In DNA form, the CDR3 reads TGTGCCAGCAGTCTAACTTATAGCAATCAGCCCCAGCATTTT. It translates to CASSLTYSNQPQHF.

The V call is TRBV7-2, the J call TRBJ2-4; 8 positions agree with TRBD2. CDR1 SGHTA and CDR2 FQGNSA come from the germline V gene. The ends lost 2 bases at V and 8 bases at J; junction bases unmatched: 5. This CDR3 spans 14 amino acids. In nucleotides, the CDR3 is TGTGCCAGCAGCTTATACGGGGGGGCGGACATTCAGTACTTC. Translation gives CASSLYGGADIQYF.

V and J are TRBV11-1 and TRBJ2-3; 7 nucleotides agree with TRBD2. CDR3 length equals 17 residues. With 1 base clipped from V and 2 bases from J, the junction kept 9 bases outside the gene matches. Germline loops: CDR1 SGHAT, CDR2 FQDESV (reference sequence). CDR3 DNA sequence: TGTGCCAGCAGCTTAGAGGGTGCGGGAGTAGTCACAGATACGCAGTATTTT. Residues: CASSLEGAGVVTDTQYF.

The chain has TRBV25-1 and TRBJ2-7; D gene ambiguous. In germline, CDR1 is MGHDK, CDR2 SYGVNS. The V gene lost 6 bases and the J gene lost 6 bases, with 15 bases spanning the gap. This CDR3 is built from 13 residues. As DNA, the CDR3 is TGTGCCAGCAGATCAGTCGTCCCGGCCGAGCAGTACTTC. It encodes CASRSVVPAEQYF.

The chain is built from TRBV6-1 and TRBJ2-6; maybe TRBD1 (5 bases). This CDR3 contains 19 residues. Germline lookup yields CDR1 MNHNS and CDR2 SASEGT. Trimming shortened V by 1 base and J by 0 bases, and 16 bases separated the two germline ends. DNA of the CDR3: TGTGCCAGCAGTGAAGAAATGGACGGACATCGCTCTGGGGCCAACGTCCTGACTTTC. This encodes CASSEEMDGHRSGANVLTF.

The rearrangement joins TRBV7-3 to TRBJ2-3; 12 bases are shared with TRBD2. The CDR3 runs to 18 residues. Losses at the gene ends were 2 bases for V and 2 bases for J; bases not matched to a gene: 8. Germline V gene data show CDR1 as SGHTA and CDR2 as FQGTGA. The CDR3 is CASSLGLAGLPYTDTQYF. The CDR3 DNA sequence: TGTGCCAGCAGCTTAGGACTAGCGGGACTCCCTTACACAGATACGCAGTATTTT. The complete variable domain, with remaining parts taken from reference TRBV7-3 and TRBJ2-3, reads GAGVSQTPSNKVTEKGKYVELRCDPISGHTALYWYRQSLGQGPEFLIYFQGTGAADDSGLPNDRFFAVRPEGSVSTLKIQRTERGDSAVYLCASSLGLAGLPYTDTQYFGPGTRLTVL.

The V gene is TRBV5-6, the J gene TRBJ1-4; 9 bases fit TRBD1. The V and J ends lost 3 bases and 8 bases, in that order; junction bases with no gene match: 5. There are 14 residues in the CDR3. The germline V gene has CDR1 SGHDT and CDR2 YYEEEE. Written as DNA, the CDR3 is TGTGCCAGCAGCTCCCGGACAGGGGTAGAAAAACTGTTTTTT. Translated, it gives CASSSRTGVEKLFF.

As to this clone: One junction end does not reproduce the germline sequence, and a read error may be involved. The gene calls are TRBV19 and TRBJ1-2, with D unresolved. CDR3 length: 14 residues. Germline V gene lookup returns CDR1 LNHDA and CDR2 SQIVND (reference sequence). This chain's CDR3 is CAGSMESAPYGYTF. The DNA for the CDR3 is TGTGCCGGTAGTATGGAGTCAGCTCCCTATGGCTACACCTTC.

This clone has a handful of counts. The gene calls are TRBV11-3 and TRBJ2-1; TRBD2 aligns across 7 bases. The CDR3 loop spans 15 amino acids. The V gene's germline CDR1 is SGHNT and CDR2 YENEEA. V shed 5 bases and J 1 base; nucleotides not matched to a gene: 5. The chain's CDR3 is CASSTGGGSYNEQFF. DNA of the CDR3: TGTGCCAGCAGCACGGGGGGTGGATCCTACAATGAGCAGTTCTTC.

The chain has TRBV5-5 and TRBJ1-1, with D unresolved. The germline gives CDR1 SGHKS, CDR2 YYEKEE (reference sequence). The CDR3 sequence is 14 residues long. V lost 2 bases and J lost 5, with 13 bases in between. In nucleotides, the CDR3 is TGTGCCAGCAGCTTCCCAGGCGGCGTGACTGAAGCTTTCTTT. Its translation is CASSFPGGVTEAFF.

This clone showed up just once. The chain uses TRBV10-2 and TRBJ2-2; 9 bases are a match to TRBD2. Germline V gene sequence: CDR1 WSHSY, CDR2 SAAADI. The CDR3 is 14 amino acids. Trimming at V came to 7 bases and at J to 2 bases, leaving 2 bases not matched to a gene. DNA of the CDR3: TGCGCCAGCATAGCGGGGGCCAACACCGGGGAGCTGTTTTTT. This encodes CASIAGANTGELFF.

The chain combines TRBV5-6 with TRBJ2-7; 8 positions match TRBD1. Losses at the gene ends were 2 bases for V and 6 bases for J; bases not matched to a gene: 4. CDR1 SGHDT and CDR2 YYEEEE come from the germline V gene. The length of the CDR3 is 13 residues. CDR3 in amino acids: CASSFQGAVEQYF. CDR3 sequence (DNA): TGTGCCAGCAGCTTCCAGGGGGCCGTCGAGCAGTACTTC.

The chain has TRBV10-3 and TRBJ2-2, with D perhaps matching TRBD2 (6 bases). Per germline, CDR1 ENHRY and CDR2 SYGVKD. The CDR3 sequence is 16 residues long. The germline V and J ends were trimmed by 3 bases and 8 bases, with 19 bases remaining between them. CDR3 loop: CAISDPGTVIDGELFF. The CDR3 coding sequence is TGTGCCATCAGTGACCCCGGGACTGTGATCGATGGGGAGCTGTTTTTT.